This T cell receptor beta chain was retrieved from a study of beta chain features in type 1 diabetes. Findings and caveats of the study: All four CD4+ subsets of Type 1 diabetes patients contained TCRB CDR3s that were moderately but significantly shorter.

The CDR3 contains 14 residues. The germline V gene has CDR1 GTSNPN and CDR2 SVGIG (reference sequence). As concerns this clone: What it binds is unknown. A read error may account for a junction end that differs from germline.

TCRB transcripts that were expressed got sequenced, as all of the isolated RNA had been reverse transcribed. The protocol was immunoSEQ multiplex PCR, while the TCRdb copy is restricted to in-frame clones and leaves out a portion. The repertoire includes about 360,000 clones, around 13% of them detected once, and more than 0.015% sits in the top ten. A CD45RO/CCR7/CD25/CD127/CD95/CD27 panel sorted naive, central memory, regulatory and stem cell-like memory CD4+ cells. Material: naive CD4+ T cells from blood. The receptor was isolated from a man younger than 35 in good health. The chain combines TRBV30 with TRBJ2-7; 7 nucleotides line up with TRBD2. CDR3 coding DNA: TGTGCCTGGGGTGTAGGCGGGAGCTCCTACGAGCAGTACTTC. Encoded protein: CAWGVGGSSYEQYF. Together with reference TRBV30 and TRBJ2-7, the CDR3 gives the full variable domain: SQTIHQWPATLVQPVGSPLSLECTVEGTSNPNLYWYRQAAGRGLQLLFYSVGIGQISSEVPQNLSASRPQDRQFILSSKKLLLSDSGFYLCAWGVGGSSYEQYFGPGTRLTVT.